The rows below give T cell receptor beta chains drawn from one sample of a study of regulatory T cells in long-lasting Graves disease. MiXCR was run by TCRdb on the multiplex PCR reads, yielding one entry per CDR3 protein. This table holds 350,000 to 550,000 distinct CDR3 sequences, around 13% found once. This same sample was also taken into another study, of T cells in Graves' hyperthyroidism and ophthalmopathy.

The source was peripheral blood mononuclear cells (PBMCs), collected at new diagnosis, from a patient treated with antithyroid drugs. These receptors all come from a woman between 45 and 60 years old with Graves disease. Both conserved end residues are part of each CDR3. The order of the fields is J gene, V gene, CDR3 protein.

TRBJ2-1 | TRBV3-1 | CASTDLAGQGAGEQFF
TRBJ2-2 | TRBV29-1 | CSVDRTGELFF
TRBJ2-7 | TRBV7-2 | CASGLQGAVGQYF
TRBJ1-4 | TRBV20-1 | CSARGQVGTNEKLFF
TRBJ2-5 | TRBV9 | CASSPQTVQETQYF
TRBJ2-1 | TRBV7-3 | CASSLNSYNEQFF
TRBJ2-1 | TRBV2 | CASSQTSGTLYNEQFF
TRBJ1-6 | TRBV6-5 | CASSSRSNSPLHF
TRBJ1-1 | TRBV20-1 | CSAPRTGRLDTEAFF
TRBJ2-1 | TRBV18 | CASSPQVSGGRVNEQFF
TRBJ1-5 | TRBV12-3/TRBV12-4 | CASTLTGNGQPQHF